This T cell receptor (beta chain) was recovered during a study of CXCR3 chemokines and chemotherapy response in bladder cancer. MiXCR, run by TCRdb on the PCR reads, gives a single entry per CDR3 protein. The sample shows fewer than 3,500 distinct CDR3 sequences, about 10% of them seen only once. The CDR3 runs 15 residues. V was pared by 7 bases and J by 1 base, with 17 bases between. Germline V CDR1 and CDR2: KGHSH, LQKENI. The specimen was collected from a patient whose treatment included neoadjuvant chemotherapy. This chain links TRBV18 with TRBJ2-7, with a weak D call TRBD1 (6 bases). The sequence was obtained from a human donor with bladder cancer that responded to neoadjuvant chemotherapy. The CDR3: CASYDRWGPSYEQYF. The CDR3 nucleotides are TGTGCCAGCTACGACAGGTGGGGGCCATCCTACGAGCAGTACTTC.